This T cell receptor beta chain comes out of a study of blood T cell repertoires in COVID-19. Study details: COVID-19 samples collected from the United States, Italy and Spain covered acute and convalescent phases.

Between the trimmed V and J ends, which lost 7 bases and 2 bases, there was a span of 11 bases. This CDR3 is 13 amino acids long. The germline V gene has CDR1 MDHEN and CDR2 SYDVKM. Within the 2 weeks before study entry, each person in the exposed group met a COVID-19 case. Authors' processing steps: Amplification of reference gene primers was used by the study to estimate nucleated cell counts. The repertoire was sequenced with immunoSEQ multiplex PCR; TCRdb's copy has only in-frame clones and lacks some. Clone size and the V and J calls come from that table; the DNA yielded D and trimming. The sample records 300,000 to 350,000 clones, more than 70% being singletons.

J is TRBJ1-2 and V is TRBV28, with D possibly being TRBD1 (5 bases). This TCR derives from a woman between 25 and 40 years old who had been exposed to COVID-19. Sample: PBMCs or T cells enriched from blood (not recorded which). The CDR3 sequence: CASISGGNYGYTF. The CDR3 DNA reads TGTGCCAGCATTTCTGGGGGGAACTATGGCTACACCTTC.